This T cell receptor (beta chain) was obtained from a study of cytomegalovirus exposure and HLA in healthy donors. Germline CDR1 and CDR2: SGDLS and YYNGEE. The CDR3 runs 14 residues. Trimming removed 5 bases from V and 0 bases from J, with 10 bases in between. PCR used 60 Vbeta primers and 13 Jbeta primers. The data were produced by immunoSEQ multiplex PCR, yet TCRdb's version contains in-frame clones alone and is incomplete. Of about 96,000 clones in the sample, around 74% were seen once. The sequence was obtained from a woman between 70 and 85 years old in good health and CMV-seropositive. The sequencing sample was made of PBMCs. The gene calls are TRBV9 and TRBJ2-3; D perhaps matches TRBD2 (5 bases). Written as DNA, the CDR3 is TGTGCCAGCAGACCCGGCGGGAGCACAGATACGCAGTATTTT. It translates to CASRPGGSTDTQYF.